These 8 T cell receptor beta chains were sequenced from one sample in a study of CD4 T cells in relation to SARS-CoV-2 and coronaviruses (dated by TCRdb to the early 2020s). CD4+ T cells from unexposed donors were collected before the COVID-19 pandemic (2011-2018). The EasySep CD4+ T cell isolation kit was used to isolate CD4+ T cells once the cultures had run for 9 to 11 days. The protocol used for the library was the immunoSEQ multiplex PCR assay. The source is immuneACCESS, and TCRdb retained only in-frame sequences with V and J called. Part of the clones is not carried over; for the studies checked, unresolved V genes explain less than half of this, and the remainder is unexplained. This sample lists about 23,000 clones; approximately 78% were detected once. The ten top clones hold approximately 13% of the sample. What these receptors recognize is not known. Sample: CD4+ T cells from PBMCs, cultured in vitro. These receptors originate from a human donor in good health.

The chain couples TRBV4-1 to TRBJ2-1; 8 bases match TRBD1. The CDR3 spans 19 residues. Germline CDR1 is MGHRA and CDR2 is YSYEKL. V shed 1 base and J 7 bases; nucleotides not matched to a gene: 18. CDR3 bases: TGCGCCAGCAGCCAAGCCGGGACAGGTCCAATTTCTTCGTGGAATGAGCAGTTCTTC. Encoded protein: CASSQAGTGPISSWNEQFF.

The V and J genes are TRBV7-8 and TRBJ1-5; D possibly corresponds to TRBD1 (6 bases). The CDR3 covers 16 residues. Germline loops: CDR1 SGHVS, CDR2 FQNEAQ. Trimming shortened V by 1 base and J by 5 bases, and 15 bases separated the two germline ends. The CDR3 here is CASSLVPGVADQPQHF. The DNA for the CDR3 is TGTGCCAGCAGCTTAGTCCCAGGGGTGGCCGATCAGCCCCAGCATTTT.

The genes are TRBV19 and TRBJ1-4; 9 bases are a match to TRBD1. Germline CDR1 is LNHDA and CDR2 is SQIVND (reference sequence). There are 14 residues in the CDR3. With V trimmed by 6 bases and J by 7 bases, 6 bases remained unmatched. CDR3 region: CASSVQGAGEKLFF. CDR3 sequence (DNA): TGTGCCAGTAGCGTACAGGGGGCTGGTGAAAAACTGTTTTTT.

In nucleotides, the CDR3 is TGTGCCAGCACCAGACATAGGGACAGTGAAGCTTTCTTT. The encoded protein is CASTRHRDSEAFF. The chain links TRBV6-5 to TRBJ1-1, with TRBD1 identical over 7 bases. The CDR3 is made up of 13 amino acids. J was trimmed by 7 bases and V by 7 bases; bases with no gene match: 9. The germline CDR1 and CDR2 sequences are MNHEY and SVGAGI.

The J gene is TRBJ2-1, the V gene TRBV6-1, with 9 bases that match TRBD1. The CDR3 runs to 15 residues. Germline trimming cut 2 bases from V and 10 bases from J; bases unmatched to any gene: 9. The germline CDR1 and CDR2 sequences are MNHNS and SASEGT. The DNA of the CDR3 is TGTGCCAGCAGTGAAAGCGGGACAGGGAATGGCGAGCAGTTCTTC. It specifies CASSESGTGNGEQFF.

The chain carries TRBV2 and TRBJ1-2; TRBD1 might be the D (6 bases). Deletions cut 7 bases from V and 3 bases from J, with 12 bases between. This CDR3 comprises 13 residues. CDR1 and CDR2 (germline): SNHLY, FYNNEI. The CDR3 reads CASTQAGDYGYTF. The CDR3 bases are TGTGCCAGCACGCAGGCAGGGGACTATGGCTACACCTTC. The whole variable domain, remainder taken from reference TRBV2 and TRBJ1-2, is EPEVTQTPSHQVTQMGQEVILRCVPISNHLYFYWYRQILGQKVEFLVSFYNNEISEKSEIFDDQFSVERPDGSNFTLKIRSTKLEDSAMYFCASTQAGDYGYTFGSGTRLTVV.

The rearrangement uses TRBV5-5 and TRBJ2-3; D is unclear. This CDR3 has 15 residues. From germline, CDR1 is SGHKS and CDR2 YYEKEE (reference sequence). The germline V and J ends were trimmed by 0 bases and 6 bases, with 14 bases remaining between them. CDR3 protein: CASSLGGILSDTQYF. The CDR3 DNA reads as TGTGCCAGCAGCTTGGGAGGTATACTCTCGGATACGCAGTATTTT.

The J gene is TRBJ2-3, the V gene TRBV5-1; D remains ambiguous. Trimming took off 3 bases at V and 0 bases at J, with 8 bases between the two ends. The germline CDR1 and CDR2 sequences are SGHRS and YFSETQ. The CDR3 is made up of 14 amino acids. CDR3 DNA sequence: TGCGCCAGCAGCTCCACAGCTAGCACAGATACGCAGTATTTT. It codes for CASSSTASTDTQYF.